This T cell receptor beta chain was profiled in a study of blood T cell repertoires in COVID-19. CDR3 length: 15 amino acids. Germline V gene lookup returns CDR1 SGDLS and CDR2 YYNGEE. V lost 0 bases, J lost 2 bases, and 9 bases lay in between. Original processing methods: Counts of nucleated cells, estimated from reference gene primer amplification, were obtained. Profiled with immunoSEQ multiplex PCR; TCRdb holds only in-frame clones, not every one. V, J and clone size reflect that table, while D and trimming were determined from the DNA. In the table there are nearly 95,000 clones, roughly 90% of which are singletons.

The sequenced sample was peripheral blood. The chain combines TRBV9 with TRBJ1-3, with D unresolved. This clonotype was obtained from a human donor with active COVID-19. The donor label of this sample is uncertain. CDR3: CASSVGSSPGNTIYF. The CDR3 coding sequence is TGTGCCAGCAGCGTAGGCTCGAGCCCTGGAAACACCATATATTTT.